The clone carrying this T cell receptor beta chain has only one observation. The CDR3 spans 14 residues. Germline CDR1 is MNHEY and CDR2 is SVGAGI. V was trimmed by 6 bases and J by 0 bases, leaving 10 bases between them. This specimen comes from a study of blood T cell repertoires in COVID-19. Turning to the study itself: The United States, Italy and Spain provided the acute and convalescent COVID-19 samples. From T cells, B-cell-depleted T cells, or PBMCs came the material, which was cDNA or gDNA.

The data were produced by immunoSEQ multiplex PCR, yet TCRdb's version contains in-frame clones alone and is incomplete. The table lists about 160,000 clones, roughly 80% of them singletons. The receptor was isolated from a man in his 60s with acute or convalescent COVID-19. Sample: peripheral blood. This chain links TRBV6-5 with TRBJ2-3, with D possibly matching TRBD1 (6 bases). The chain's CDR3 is CASSPGHSTDTQYF. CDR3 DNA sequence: TGTGCCAGCAGCCCGGGACATAGCACAGATACGCAGTATTTT.